This T cell receptor (beta chain) was captured in a study of early T cells in non-severe SARS-CoV-2 infection. Regarding the study as a whole: VDJdb-based matching was biased toward anti-spike CD8 responses and missed private and CD4 specificities.

The V end was cut by 9 bases, the J end by 0 bases, with 11 bases between. CDR1 and CDR2 from the germline V gene are KGHDR and SFDVKD. The CDR3 covers 13 residues. Unique molecular identifiers (one per individual cDNA molecule) were attached. Each CDR3 protein gets one entry after TCRdb re-called the 5' RACE reads with MiXCR. Of under 70,000 distinct CDR3 sequences in the sample, 10% to 15% were seen once. This clonotype was observed many times. The antigen remains unidentified. The clonotype was recovered from an adult who was a healthcare worker with PCR-confirmed SARS-CoV-2 infection or an uninfected control (not recorded which). The V gene is TRBV24-1, the J gene TRBJ2-7; D might be TRBD1 (6 bases). What was sequenced was whole blood. The CDR3 nucleotides are TGTGCCACCGGGGACAACAACTCCTACGAGCAGTACTTC. Amino acids: CATGDNNSYEQYF.